This TCR beta chain was sequenced for a study of technical replicates of blood from a few donors. Germline V CDR1 and CDR2: LGHNA, YNFKEQ. The V gene end was trimmed by 0 bases and the J gene end by 3 bases; junction bases not matched to a gene: 6. This CDR3 spans 17 amino acids. The assay was immunoSEQ multiplex PCR, and TCRdb's table has in-frame clones only and misses some. The table includes some 60,000 clones, more than 75% detected once. Sequencing was performed on PBMCs. The rearrangement joins TRBV4-2 to TRBJ1-2; 11 bases agree with TRBD1. This receptor was taken from a human donor in good health. Some clones in this sample may be carry-over from other donors' samples. CDR3 nucleotides: TGTGCCAGCAGCCAAGATTCAGGGACAGGGGGAGACTATGGCTACACCTTC. Its protein product is CASSQDSGTGGDYGYTF.